This TCR beta chain originates from a study of early T cells in non-severe SARS-CoV-2 infection. On the study more broadly: Sequencing used unsorted whole-blood bulk RNA, so chains lack pairing. Study observations and caveats: Private and CD4 specificities were missed by VDJdb matching, which favored anti-spike CD8 responses.

Individual cDNA molecules received unique molecular identifiers during library preparation. TCRdb redid the calling of the 5' RACE reads with MiXCR, one entry per CDR3 protein. The sample shows roughly 40,000 distinct CDR3 sequences, roughly 5% of them seen only once. This clonotype appeared many times. The antigen remains unidentified. Germline CDR1 and CDR2: SGHRS and YFSETQ. Trimming removed 0 bases from V and 0 bases from J, with 5 bases in between. CDR3 length: 14 amino acids. V and J are TRBV5-1 and TRBJ2-3; D is unclear. Sequencing was carried out using whole blood. The clonotype originates from an adult who was a healthcare worker with PCR-confirmed SARS-CoV-2 infection or an uninfected control (not recorded which). CDR3 sequence: CASSLDWSTDTQYF. The CDR3, as DNA: TGCGCCAGCAGCTTGGACTGGAGCACAGATACGCAGTATTTT.